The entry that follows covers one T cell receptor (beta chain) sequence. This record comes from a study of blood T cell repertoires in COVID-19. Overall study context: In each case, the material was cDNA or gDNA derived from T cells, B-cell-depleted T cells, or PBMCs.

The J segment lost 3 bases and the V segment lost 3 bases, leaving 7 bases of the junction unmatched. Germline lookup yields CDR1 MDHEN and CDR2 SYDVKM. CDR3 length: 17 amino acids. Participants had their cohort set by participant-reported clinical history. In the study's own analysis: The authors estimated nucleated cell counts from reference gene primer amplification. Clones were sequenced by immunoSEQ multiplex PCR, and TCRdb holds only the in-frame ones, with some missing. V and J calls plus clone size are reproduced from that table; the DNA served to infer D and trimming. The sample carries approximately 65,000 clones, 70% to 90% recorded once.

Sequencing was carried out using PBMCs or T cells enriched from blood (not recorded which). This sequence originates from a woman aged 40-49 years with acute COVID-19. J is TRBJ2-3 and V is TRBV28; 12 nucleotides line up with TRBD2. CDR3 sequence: CASSFFASGRETDTQYF. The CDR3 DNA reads TGTGCCAGCAGTTTCTTCGCTAGCGGGAGGGAGACAGATACGCAGTATTTT. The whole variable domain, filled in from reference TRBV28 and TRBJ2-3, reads DVKVTQSSRYLVKRTGEKVFLECVQDMDHENMFWYRQDPGLGLRLIYFSYDVKMKEKGDIPEGYSVSREKKERFSLILESASTNQTSMYLCASSFFASGRETDTQYFGPGTRLTVL.